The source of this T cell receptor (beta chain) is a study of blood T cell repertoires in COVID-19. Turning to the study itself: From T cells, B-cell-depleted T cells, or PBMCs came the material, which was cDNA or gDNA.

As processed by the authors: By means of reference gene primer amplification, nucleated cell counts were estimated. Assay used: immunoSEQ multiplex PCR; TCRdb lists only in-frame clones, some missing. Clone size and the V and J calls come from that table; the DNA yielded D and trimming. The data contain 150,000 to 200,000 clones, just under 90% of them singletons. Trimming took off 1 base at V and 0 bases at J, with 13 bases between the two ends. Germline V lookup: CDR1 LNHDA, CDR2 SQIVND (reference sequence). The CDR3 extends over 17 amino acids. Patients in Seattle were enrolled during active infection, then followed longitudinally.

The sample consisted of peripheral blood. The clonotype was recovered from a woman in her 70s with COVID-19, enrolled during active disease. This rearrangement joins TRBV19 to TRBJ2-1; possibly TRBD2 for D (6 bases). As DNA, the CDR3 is TGTGCCAGTAGTATAGGGGCGGGGCGAAGCTCCTACAATGAGCAGTTCTTC. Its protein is CASSIGAGRSSYNEQFF.